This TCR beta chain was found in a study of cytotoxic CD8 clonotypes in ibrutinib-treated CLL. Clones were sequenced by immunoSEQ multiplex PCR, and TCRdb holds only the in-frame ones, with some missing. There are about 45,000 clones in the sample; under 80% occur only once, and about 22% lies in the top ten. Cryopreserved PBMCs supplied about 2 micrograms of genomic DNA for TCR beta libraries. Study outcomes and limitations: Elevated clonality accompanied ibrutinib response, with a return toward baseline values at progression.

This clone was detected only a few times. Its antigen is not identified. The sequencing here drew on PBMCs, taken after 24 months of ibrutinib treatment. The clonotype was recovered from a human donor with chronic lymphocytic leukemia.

The CDR3 DNA is TGTGCCAGCAGCGCGCCCGGGACAGGGGGTTCCTACGAGCAGTACTTC. Protein product: CASSAPGTGGSYEQYF. J is TRBJ2-7 and V is TRBV7-9; 11 bases fit TRBD1. The CDR3 spans 16 residues. The V and J ends lost 5 bases and 1 base, in that order; junction bases with no gene match: 7. Germline assignment: CDR1 SEHNR and CDR2 FQNEAQ (reference sequence).